Listed below are T cell receptor beta chains from one sample, sequenced in a study of blood T cell repertoires in COVID-19. Profiled with immunoSEQ multiplex PCR; TCRdb holds only in-frame clones, not every one. The table includes some 220,000 clones, approximately 85% detected once. Material: peripheral blood. Receptors originate from a woman aged 70-85 years with COVID-19, enrolled during active disease. Each CDR3 is given with its conserved first and last residue. D genes are given only for firm matches. Expanded clones get a size class; other rows say once, few or many, or leave the size out.

v_gene: TRBV6-5
abundance: -
j_gene: TRBJ1-2
d_gene: -
CDR3nt: TGTGCCAGCAGAACAGGGTCCTGGAGGGGCTACACCTTC
CDR3aa: CASRTGSWRGYTF

v_gene: TRBV7-2
abundance: -
j_gene: TRBJ2-7
d_gene: TRBD1
CDR3nt: TGTGCCAGCAGCCGGGGGGACAGGGCCTACGAGCAGTACTTC
CDR3aa: CASSRGDRAYEQYF

v_gene: TRBV5-6
abundance: once
j_gene: TRBJ2-3
d_gene: -
CDR3nt: TGTGCCAGCAGCTTGGGAGGGCGAGTTAGGCGCACAGATACGCAGTATTTT
CDR3aa: CASSLGGRVRRTDTQYF

v_gene: TRBV27
abundance: -
j_gene: TRBJ1-3
d_gene: TRBD1
CDR3nt: TGTGCCAGCAGGAAACAGGGGCTTGGAAACACCATATATTTT
CDR3aa: CASRKQGLGNTIYF

v_gene: TRBV19
abundance: -
j_gene: TRBJ1-2
d_gene: TRBD1
CDR3nt: TGTGCCAGTATCGGATCCCCGAAACAGGGGGGGAAGAACTATGGCTACACCTTC
CDR3aa: CASIGSPKQGGKNYGYTF

v_gene: TRBV24-1
abundance: -
j_gene: TRBJ1-5
d_gene: TRBD1
CDR3nt: TGTGCCACCAGTGACCACAGGGGAGGCGAGCAGCCCCAGCATTTT
CDR3aa: CATSDHRGGEQPQHF

v_gene: TRBV6-2/TRBV6-3
abundance: -
j_gene: TRBJ1-2
d_gene: -
CDR3nt: TGTGCCAGCAGTTACGGGAGGTATGGCTACACCTTC
CDR3aa: CASSYGRYGYTF

v_gene: TRBV3-1/TRBV3-2
abundance: -
j_gene: TRBJ2-3
d_gene: -
CDR3nt: TGTGCCAGCAGCCAAAATTGGGCCGATGGGCAGTATTTT
CDR3aa: CASSQNWADGQYF

v_gene: TRBV15
abundance: -
j_gene: TRBJ2-7
d_gene: TRBD1
CDR3nt: TGTGCCACCAGCAGAGCCGGGACAGGGGCGTTCGAGCAGTACTTC
CDR3aa: CATSRAGTGAFEQYF

v_gene: TRBV7-6
abundance: -
j_gene: TRBJ1-1
d_gene: -
CDR3nt: TGTGCCAGCAGCTTAGCACCCGGGACTAACACTGAAGCTTTCTTT
CDR3aa: CASSLAPGTNTEAFF

v_gene: TRBV19
abundance: -
j_gene: TRBJ1-1
d_gene: TRBD1
CDR3nt: TGTGCCAGTAGTCTCAACAGGGGGCTGCGCCCCTCCGGTACTGAAGCTTTCTTT
CDR3aa: CASSLNRGLRPSGTEAFF

v_gene: TRBV29-1
abundance: -
j_gene: TRBJ2-1
d_gene: -
CDR3nt: TGCAGCGCTGAACCTAGCGTGTCCTACAATGAGCAGTTCTTC
CDR3aa: CSAEPSVSYNEQFF

v_gene: TRBV4-3
abundance: -
j_gene: TRBJ2-2
d_gene: -
CDR3nt: TGCGCCAGCAGCCAAGATTCATTAGCGAGGTTCCGGACCGGGGAGCTGTTTTTT
CDR3aa: CASSQDSLARFRTGELFF

v_gene: TRBV6-5
abundance: -
j_gene: TRBJ1-1
d_gene: -
CDR3nt: TGTGCCAGCAGTCCGAGAAACAGGTACCCAGAAGCTTTCTTT
CDR3aa: CASSPRNRYPEAFF

v_gene: TRBV15
abundance: -
j_gene: TRBJ1-1
d_gene: -
CDR3nt: TGTGCCACCAGCAGAGCGGACGGGGGAGCTTTCTTT
CDR3aa: CATSRADGGAFF

v_gene: TRBV24-1
abundance: -
j_gene: TRBJ1-5
d_gene: TRBD1
CDR3nt: TGTGCCACCAGTGATTTGGGGTTTGACAGGGGAAGCTATCCGCCCAATCAGCCCCAGCATTTT
CDR3aa: CATSDLGFDRGSYPPNQPQHF

v_gene: TRBV7-9
abundance: -
j_gene: TRBJ2-2
d_gene: -
CDR3nt: TGTGCCAGCAGCCCGTCGGGTGGCGGACTGAACACCGGGGAGCTGTTTTTT
CDR3aa: CASSPSGGGLNTGELFF

v_gene: TRBV6-2/TRBV6-3
abundance: -
j_gene: TRBJ2-7
d_gene: -
CDR3nt: TGTGCCAGCAGTTATGCAGGGCCCCACGAGCAGTACTTC
CDR3aa: CASSYAGPHEQYF

v_gene: TRBV6-6
abundance: -
j_gene: TRBJ1-4
d_gene: TRBD1
CDR3nt: TGTGCCAGCAGTTTCGGGACAGGCCAAAAACTGTTTTTT
CDR3aa: CASSFGTGQKLFF

v_gene: TRBV7-2
abundance: -
j_gene: TRBJ2-7
d_gene: TRBD2
CDR3nt: TGTGCCAGCAGCCAAAAGCGGGAGCCATACGAGCAGTACTTC
CDR3aa: CASSQKREPYEQYF

v_gene: TRBV7-2
abundance: -
j_gene: TRBJ2-3
d_gene: -
CDR3nt: TGTGCCAGCAGCCCTGCGGGTCGCACAGATACGCAGTATTTT
CDR3aa: CASSPAGRTDTQYF

v_gene: TRBV11-2
abundance: -
j_gene: TRBJ2-5
d_gene: TRBD1
CDR3nt: TGTGCCAGCAGCTTAGACAGGGGGCAAGAGACCCAGTACTTC
CDR3aa: CASSLDRGQETQYF

v_gene: TRBV4-2
abundance: -
j_gene: TRBJ2-5
d_gene: -
CDR3nt: TGTGCCAGCAGCCAAGATCTAAGCAGGGAGACCCAGTACTTC
CDR3aa: CASSQDLSRETQYF

v_gene: TRBV7-2
abundance: -
j_gene: TRBJ2-7
d_gene: TRBD1
CDR3nt: TGTGCCAGCAGCCCAGGGGACAGGGACTCCTACGAGCAGTACTTC
CDR3aa: CASSPGDRDSYEQYF

v_gene: TRBV14
abundance: -
j_gene: TRBJ2-2
d_gene: -
CDR3nt: TGTGCCAGCAGCCCGATCCAGCGTGAGGCACGCACCGGGGAGCTGTTTTTT
CDR3aa: CASSPIQREARTGELFF

v_gene: TRBV29-1
abundance: -
j_gene: TRBJ2-6
d_gene: TRBD1
CDR3nt: TGCAGCGTTCTGCAGGGGGCTGGGGCCAACGTCCTGACTTTC
CDR3aa: CSVLQGAGANVLTF

v_gene: TRBV4-3
abundance: few
j_gene: TRBJ2-3
d_gene: -
CDR3nt: TGCGCCAGCAGCCCAGATTCGGCTCTATCGCGGGCCCATCCAGATACGCAGTATTTT
CDR3aa: CASSPDSALSRAHPDTQYF

v_gene: TRBV6-6
abundance: -
j_gene: TRBJ1-1
d_gene: TRBD1
CDR3nt: TGTGCCAGCAGTCCGCCGGGACAGGGTTTGATGAACACTGAAGCTTTCTTT
CDR3aa: CASSPPGQGLMNTEAFF